This T cell receptor (beta chain) stems from a study of cytomegalovirus exposure and HLA in healthy donors. Findings and limits, study-wide: Under in vitro conditions, a few CMV-associated chains were confirmed as specific for CMV antigens.

In the PCR, 60 Vbeta and 13 Jbeta primers were used. Repertoires were generated with immunoSEQ multiplex PCR, while TCRdb's copy carries only in-frame clones and drops some. The sample shows about 150,000 clones, 68% of them seen only once. As concerns this clone: Its antigen is not identified.

The CDR3 length is 15 residues. Trimming pared 6 bases from V and 0 bases from J, leaving 15 bases between. The V gene's germline CDR1 is MDHEN and CDR2 SYDVKM. The J gene is TRBJ2-7, the V gene TRBV28; a weak D match, TRBD1 (6 bases). This clonotype originated in a man in his sixties in good health and CMV-seronegative. The sample taken for sequencing was PBMCs. The CDR3 loop reads CASSLPRGISYEQYF. In DNA form, the CDR3 reads TGTGCCAGCAGCCTTCCCAGGGGTATCTCCTACGAGCAGTACTTC.